Shown below are 32 T cell receptor beta chains from a single sample sequenced in a study of blood T cells in healthy people across ages. The use of a sample-barcoded 5' primer and a J-beta primer mix characterized a second PCR of roughly 7 to 11 cycles. TCRdb re-called the 5' RACE reads with MiXCR, one entry per CDR3 protein. Among approximately 1,700,000 distinct CDR3 sequences listed, about two fifths were seen once. The sequencing sample was made of blood. These TCRs come from a human donor in good health.

The chain links TRBV24-1 to TRBJ2-1, with 7 bases matching TRBD1. CDR3 length: 18 residues. Trimming took 3 bases from V and 5 from J; bases not matched to a gene: 15. Germline V gene data show CDR1 as KGHDR and CDR2 as SFDVKD. The CDR3 sequence: CATSDRFPDRPSDNEQFF. DNA of the CDR3: TGTGCCACCAGTGATCGGTTCCCGGACAGGCCTTCTGACAATGAGCAGTTCTTC.

Ten or more counts support this clonotype. V and J are TRBV29-1 and TRBJ2-7; a weak D match, TRBD1 (6 bases). Looked up from germline, CDR1 is SQVTM and CDR2 is ANQGSEA. Between the trimmed V and J ends, which lost 7 bases and 3 bases, there was a span of 10 bases. The CDR3 has 11 residues. Here the CDR3 reads CSGLQGYEQYF. CDR3 sequence (DNA): TGCAGCGGGCTACAGGGCTACGAGCAGTACTTC.

The chain employs TRBV7-2 and TRBJ2-1, with 8 bases that match TRBD1. V was clipped by 1 base and J by 4 bases; unmatched bases: 9. CDR3 size: 17 residues. Per germline, CDR1 SGHTA and CDR2 FQGNSA. The CDR3, as DNA: TGTGCCAGCAGCTTAGTTTATAGGACAGGGCCTTACAATGAGCAGTTCTTC. Translating gives CASSLVYRTGPYNEQFF.

This clonotype was seen a handful of times. The V gene is TRBV4-3, the J gene TRBJ2-5, with D maybe TRBD1 (5 bases). The germline V gene encodes CDR1 LGHNA and CDR2 YSLEER. Trimming removed 0 bases at V and 1 base at J, with 12 bases between. The CDR3 covers 16 residues. CDR3 DNA sequence: TGCGCCAGCAGCCAAGAACAGGCCGGAAGCCAAGAGACCCAGTACTTC. It yields the protein CASSQEQAGSQETQYF.

In its sample, this clonotype was seen a few times. The genes are TRBV7-2 and TRBJ2-4; TRBD1 matches at 9 bases. The length of the CDR3 is 13 residues. The ends lost 5 bases at V and 11 bases at J; junction bases unmatched: 7. The germline CDR1 and CDR2 sequences are SGHTA and FQGNSA. The chain's CDR3 is CASSADRGAVQYF. The CDR3, as DNA: TGTGCCAGCAGCGCCGACAGGGGGGCCGTTCAGTACTTC.

This clonotype was observed a handful of times. The CDR3 loop is CSAQRGYEQFF. DNA of the CDR3: TGCAGTGCTCAGCGGGGTTATGAGCAGTTCTTC. This rearrangement joins TRBV20-1 to TRBJ2-1, with 7 positions matching TRBD2. Germline V gene sequence: CDR1 DFQATT, CDR2 SNEGSKA (reference sequence). The length of the CDR3 is 11 residues. Unmatched junction bases numbered 3, after V lost 5 bases and J lost 8 bases.

The rearrangement joins TRBV10-3 to TRBJ2-1; D is unresolved. There are 17 residues in the CDR3. CDR1 is ENHRY and CDR2 is SYGVKD in the germline V gene. Deletions cut 11 bases from V and 0 bases from J, with 23 bases between. The CDR3 nucleotides read TGTGCCGCATACCCTATGGACCGTGACTTCTCCTACAATGAGCAGTTCTTC. The encoded protein is CAAYPMDRDFSYNEQFF.

The V gene is TRBV3-1, the J gene TRBJ1-1, with D possibly TRBD1 on 5 matching bases. Germline CDR1 LGHDT, CDR2 YNNKEL (reference sequence). Trimming removed 5 bases at V and 7 bases at J, with 14 bases between. This CDR3 contains 13 residues. The CDR3 sequence: CASSTGGENEAFF. For the CDR3, the DNA is TGTGCCAGCAGCACTGGGGGAGAAAATGAAGCTTTCTTT.

This clonotype was found many times. The chain links TRBV12-3 or TRBV12-4 to TRBJ1-2, with a tentative D call TRBD1 (5 bases). This CDR3 region has 18 residues. V was shortened by 7 bases and J by 6 bases, with 30 bases between the two germline ends. The DNA for the CDR3 is TGTGCCAGCACCCTCCACCGGGACTCTTACATATCCCGAAATGGCTACACCTTC. Its protein is CASTLHRDSYISRNGYTF.

The chain combines TRBV12-3 or TRBV12-4 with TRBJ2-7; D assignment may be TRBD1 or TRBD2 (5 bases each). The CDR3 extends over 17 amino acids. V was trimmed by 5 bases and J by 1 base, leaving 21 bases between them. The CDR3 nucleotides read TGTGCCAGCAGTCAAGAATGGGACCTACGACAGTCCTACGAGCAGTACTTC. Translation: CASSQEWDLRQSYEQYF.

The chain couples TRBV20-1 to TRBJ1-2; no clear D gene. The ends were cut back, 5 bases at V and 4 bases at J, with 11 bases in the middle. Germline CDR1 reads DFQATT; CDR2 reads SNEGSKA (reference sequence). This CDR3 has 12 residues. The CDR3 reads CSAPLPLYGYTF. The DNA of the CDR3 is TGCAGTGCTCCTCTGCCCCTCTATGGCTACACCTTC.

CDR3 in DNA: TGTGCTAGTGGTTCCTACCCCCTACACTACGAGCAGTACTTC. Its translation: CASGSYPLHYEQYF. The rearrangement joins TRBV12-5 to TRBJ2-4; D not certain. With the DNA end fitting TRBJ2-7 better, the J assignment may be wrong. Looked up from germline, CDR1 is LGHNT and CDR2 is FRNRAP. This CDR3 has 14 amino acids.

Only one count was recorded for this clonotype. This chain connects TRBV5-1 to TRBJ2-5; 7 bases map to TRBD2. Germline V gives CDR1 SGHRS, CDR2 YFSETQ. The CDR3 loop spans 18 amino acids. Losses at the gene ends were 4 bases for V and 0 bases for J; bases not matched to a gene: 15. The CDR3 here is CASSLRPRGAGNQETQYF. CDR3 sequence (DNA): TGCGCCAGCAGCCTACGCCCCCGAGGAGCGGGGAACCAAGAGACCCAGTACTTC.

The V and J genes are TRBV2 and TRBJ1-2, with D possibly TRBD1 on 5 matching bases. Per the germline V gene, CDR1 is SNHLY and CDR2 is FYNNEI. V gave up 8 bases and J gave up 6 bases, with 13 bases separating them. This CDR3 spans 12 amino acids. The CDR3 is CASQIPGHGYTF. DNA of the CDR3: TGTGCCAGCCAAATCCCGGGGCATGGCTACACCTTC.

CDR3 region: CASQGTAYEQYF. CDR3 sequence (DNA): TGTGCCAGCCAGGGGACGGCCTACGAGCAGTACTTC. This chain connects TRBV28 to TRBJ2-1; D is perhaps TRBD1 (6 bases). TRBJ2-7 matches the DNA end more closely, so the J call is doubtful. There are 12 residues in the CDR3. Germline V CDR1 and CDR2: MDHEN, SYDVKM.

The V gene is TRBV7-9, the J gene TRBJ1-2, with D unclear. CDR1 is SEHNR, CDR2 FQNEAQ, per germline (reference sequence). The V and J ends lost 6 bases and 2 bases respectively, with 10 bases between them. This CDR3 spans 13 amino acids. The CDR3: CASRADGNYGYTF. As DNA, the CDR3 is TGTGCCAGCAGGGCAGACGGAAACTATGGCTACACCTTC.

The chain uses TRBV9 and TRBJ2-7; no clear D. V lost 0 bases and J lost 2, with 12 bases in between. The germline gives CDR1 SGDLS, CDR2 YYNGEE. The CDR3 contains 15 residues. This CDR3 reads CASSVGSAKTYEQYF. The CDR3 DNA reads as TGTGCCAGCAGCGTAGGGAGTGCTAAGACCTACGAGCAGTACTTC.

On this clonotype: The junction departs from the called germline gene at one end, perhaps through a read error. The chain uses TRBV25-1 and TRBJ1-4; maybe TRBD1 (6 bases). The CDR3 length is 15 residues. Germline V CDR1 and CDR2: MGHDK, SYGVNS. The CDR3 here is CASSAQQGTNEKRFF. The CDR3, as DNA: TGTGCCAGCAGTGCCCAACAGGGCACTAATGAAAAACGGTTTTTT.

This clonotype was observed a few times. V usage is TRBV20-1 and J usage is TRBJ1-3, with D unclear. Trimming shortened V by 2 bases and J by 1 base, and 6 bases separated the two germline ends. CDR3 length: 13 amino acids. Per germline, CDR1 DFQATT and CDR2 SNEGSKA (reference sequence). This CDR3 reads CSARRPSGNTIYF. CDR3 sequence (DNA): TGCAGTGCTAGAAGGCCTTCTGGAAACACCATATATTTT.

The rearrangement uses TRBV6-5 and TRBJ2-1; possibly TRBD1 or TRBD2 for D (5 bases each). The length of the CDR3 is 16 residues. Germline V CDR1 and CDR2: MNHEY, SVGAGI. V lost 2 bases and J 0 bases, leaving 11 bases between the germline ends. Written as DNA, the CDR3 is TGTGCCAGCAGTTACGGGGGTTACGTCTCCTACAATGAGCAGTTCTTC. This encodes CASSYGGYVSYNEQFF.

V is TRBV13 and J is TRBJ2-3; D assignment may be TRBD1 or TRBD2 (6 bases each). The CDR3 consists of 15 residues. Germline CDR1 PRHDT, CDR2 FYEKMQ (reference sequence). V lost 4 bases to trimming and J lost 3 bases, with 14 bases between them. CDR3: CASSSMGGLTDTQYF. The CDR3 DNA reads as TGTGCCAGCAGCTCGATGGGGGGCCTAACAGATACGCAGTATTTT.

At least ten counts were recorded for this clonotype. This CDR3 is CASSPGGDGYTF. CDR3 sequence (DNA): TGTGCCAGCAGCCCCGGGGGGGATGGCTACACCTTC. The J gene is TRBJ1-2, the V gene TRBV9; the D gene is possibly TRBD1 (5 bases). Trimming removed 4 bases from V and 6 bases from J, with 10 bases in between. Per the germline V gene, CDR1 is SGDLS and CDR2 is YYNGEE. The CDR3 consists of 12 residues.

The rearrangement joins TRBV4-1 to TRBJ1-1, with a possible D match to TRBD1 (5 bases). Germline CDR1 and CDR2: MGHRA and YSYEKL. Trimming stripped 4 bases from V and 6 bases from J, with 15 bases between. This CDR3 is 14 amino acids long. The CDR3 protein is CASSPLAGGAEAFF. DNA of the CDR3: TGCGCCAGCAGCCCGTTGGCGGGGGGAGCTGAAGCTTTCTTT.

This chain connects TRBV6-5 to TRBJ2-1; 15 bases agree with TRBD2. Germline CDR1 and CDR2: MNHEY and SVGAGI. V dropped 6 bases and J dropped 10; count of bases not matched to a gene: 10. The CDR3 covers 16 residues. CDR3 coding DNA: TGTGCCAGCAGCTCCGGGACTAGCGGGGGGCTTTGGGAGCAGTTCTTC. Protein product: CASSSGTSGGLWEQFF.

This clonotype was seen a handful of times. The chain employs TRBV5-8 and TRBJ1-6; the D gene is possibly TRBD1 (5 bases). V gave up 0 bases and J gave up 7 bases, with 11 bases separating them. This CDR3 has 15 amino acids. CDR1 and CDR2 (germline): SGHTS, YDEGEE. The CDR3 loop reads CASSLESGRNSPLHF. DNA for the CDR3: TGTGCCAGCAGCTTGGAATCAGGGAGGAATTCACCCCTCCACTTT.

The genes are TRBV24-1 and TRBJ2-2; unclear D gene. CDR1 and CDR2 (germline): KGHDR, SFDVKD. This CDR3 contains 13 residues. The ends were cut back, 8 bases at V and 6 bases at J, with 12 bases in the middle. The CDR3 DNA sequence: TGTGCCACCAAAGGTGCGATGGCCGGGGAGCTGTTTTTT. This sequence encodes CATKGAMAGELFF.

The chain carries TRBV9 and TRBJ1-2; the match to TRBD1 covers 7 bases. The V and J ends lost 1 base and 6 bases, in that order; junction bases with no gene match: 9. The CDR3 extends over 15 amino acids. Germline values: CDR1 SGDLS, CDR2 YYNGEE. The CDR3 nucleotides read TGTGCCAGCAGCGTAAACACGGGACAGACGAATGGCTACACCTTC. Translation: CASSVNTGQTNGYTF.

This chain connects TRBV6-2 or TRBV6-3 to TRBJ2-7; D ambiguous. The CDR3 is made up of 13 amino acids. The V gene's germline CDR1 is MNHEY and CDR2 SVGEGT. With 9 bases removed from V and 3 bases from J, the gap between germline ends came to 15 bases. In DNA form, the CDR3 reads TGTGCCAGTACTAATTTCGGACGCTACGAGCAGTACTTC. This encodes CASTNFGRYEQYF.

The chain joins TRBV29-1 to TRBJ1-2; D is unresolved. Germline CDR1 and CDR2: SQVTM and ANQGSEA. This CDR3 has 13 residues. Trimming removed 7 bases from V and 0 bases from J, with 12 bases in between. In nucleotides, the CDR3 is TGCAGCGCTGCCCTATTCACTAACTATGGCTACACCTTC. Its protein is CSAALFTNYGYTF.

This sequence joins TRBV7-8 and TRBJ2-3; a possible D gene is TRBD2 (6 bases). Trimming removed 0 bases from V and 0 bases from J, with 19 bases in between. The CDR3 extends over 19 amino acids. Germline CDR1 and CDR2: SGHVS and FQNEAQ. CDR3 sequence: CASSLAGTAPISSTDTQYF. CDR3 in DNA: TGTGCCAGCAGCTTAGCCGGGACTGCTCCAATATCTAGCACAGATACGCAGTATTTT.

This clonotype has at least ten counts. This chain connects TRBV10-3 to TRBJ2-7, with a weak D call TRBD1 (6 bases). This CDR3 contains 13 residues. Germline V gives CDR1 ENHRY, CDR2 SYGVKD. The V end lost 2 bases, the J end lost 6 bases, and 11 bases lay between the germline ends. The CDR3 bases are TGTGCCATCAGTGAGAGGGCAGGGGTCGAGCAGTACTTC. Translated, it gives CAISERAGVEQYF.

There are a few counts of this clonotype. The V call is TRBV19, the J call TRBJ2-5, with TRBD2 identical over 11 bases. This CDR3 spans 15 amino acids. J lost 2 bases, V lost 5 bases, and 4 bases had no gene match. Germline lookup yields CDR1 LNHDA and CDR2 SQIVND (reference sequence). The DNA for the CDR3 is TGTGCCAGTAGTTCGACTAGCGGGGTTCAAGAGACCCAGTACTTC. Protein sequence: CASSSTSGVQETQYF.